This paragraph covers one TCR beta chain sequence. The data derive from a study of cytomegalovirus exposure and HLA in healthy donors. In nominal health when sampled, donors likely had unrecorded immune exposures nonetheless. Germline CDR1 is SGHRS and CDR2 is YFSETQ. After removal of 3 bases from V and 8 bases from J, the junction contained 6 bases not matched to a gene. CDR3 length equals 13 residues. The PCR contained 60 Vbeta and 13 Jbeta primers. Method: immunoSEQ multiplex PCR; TCRdb's copy keeps in-frame clones and lacks some. The data hold about 100,000 clones, with 79% observed a single time. Specimen: PBMCs. This receptor was taken from a female donor in good health and CMV-seropositive. The chain employs TRBV5-1 and TRBJ1-1; 8 bases are a match to TRBD1. The CDR3 spells CASSYNRGDEAFF. The CDR3 nucleotides read TGCGCCAGCAGCTACAACAGGGGGGACGAAGCTTTCTTT.